This note documents a single T cell receptor beta chain sequence. Original processing notes: Amplified reference gene primers provided the basis for estimating nucleated cell counts. Assay used: immunoSEQ multiplex PCR; TCRdb lists only in-frame clones, some missing. D and trimming come from the DNA, and the V and J calls and clone size come from that table. The repertoire consists of approximately 200,000 clones, with roughly 84% occurring once and the leading ten covering roughly 7.4%. The data originate from a study of blood T cell repertoires in COVID-19. Across the study: Specimens from acute and convalescent COVID-19 originated in the United States, Italy and Spain.

The receptor was isolated from a woman aged 45-65 years with acute or convalescent COVID-19. The material sequenced was peripheral blood.

The CDR3 here is CASSARGRGGYTF. The CDR3 DNA reads TGTGCCAGCAGCGCCAGGGGGCGAGGTGGCTACACCTTC. The rearrangement uses TRBV7-2 and TRBJ1-2; 8 positions match TRBD1. This CDR3 has 13 amino acids. The V gene's germline CDR1 is SGHTA and CDR2 FQGNSA. V trimming: 5 bases; J trimming: 7 bases; junction bases outside the gene matches: 6. The whole variable domain, filled in from reference TRBV7-2 and TRBJ1-2, reads GAGVSQSPSNKVTEKGKDVELRCDPISGHTALYWYRQSLGQGLEFLIYFQGNSAPDKSGLPSDRFSAERTGGSVSTLTIQRTQQEDSAVYLCASSARGRGGYTFGSGTRLTVV.